This TCR beta chain was recorded in a study of blood T cell repertoires in COVID-19. Whole-study context: From the United States, Italy and Spain came samples of acute and convalescent COVID-19.

Trimming took off 5 bases at V and 4 bases at J, with 11 bases between the two ends. The CDR3 runs to 13 residues. Germline V CDR1 and CDR2: SGHTA, FQGNSA. In the study's own analysis: Quantification of nucleated cells was approximated via reference gene primer amplification. Sequenced by immunoSEQ multiplex PCR; TCRdb stores in-frame clones only, minus some. Clone size and V and J calls were adopted from that table, with D and trimming inferred from the DNA. This table has a few hundred thousand clones, about 93% appearing once. This clone was observed a handful of times. This TCR derives from a woman aged 25 to 39 with COVID-19, enrolled during active disease. The sample consisted of peripheral blood. V is TRBV7-2 and J is TRBJ1-1, with D perhaps TRBD1 (5 bases). CDR3 in DNA: TGTGCCAGCAGCGCAGGGCTGGGCACTGAAGCTTTCTTT. As protein: CASSAGLGTEAFF. The full variable domain, rest sourced from reference TRBV7-2 and TRBJ1-1, is GAGVSQSPSNKVTEKGKDVELRCDPISGHTALYWYRQSLGQGLEFLIYFQGNSAPDKSGLPSDRFSAERTGGSVSTLTIQRTQQEDSAVYLCASSAGLGTEAFFGQGTRLTVV.